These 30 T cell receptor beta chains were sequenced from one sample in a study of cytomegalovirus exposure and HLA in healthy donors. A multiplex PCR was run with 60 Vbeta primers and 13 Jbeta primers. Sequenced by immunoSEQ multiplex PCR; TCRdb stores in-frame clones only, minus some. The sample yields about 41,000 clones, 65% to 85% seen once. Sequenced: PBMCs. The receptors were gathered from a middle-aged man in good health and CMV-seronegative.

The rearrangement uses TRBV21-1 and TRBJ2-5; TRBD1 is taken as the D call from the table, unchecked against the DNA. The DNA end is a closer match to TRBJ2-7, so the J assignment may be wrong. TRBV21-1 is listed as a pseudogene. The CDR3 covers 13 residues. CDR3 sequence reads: CASRDRGQYEQYF. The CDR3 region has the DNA TGTGCCAGCCGGGACAGGGGGCAATACGAGCAGTACTTC.

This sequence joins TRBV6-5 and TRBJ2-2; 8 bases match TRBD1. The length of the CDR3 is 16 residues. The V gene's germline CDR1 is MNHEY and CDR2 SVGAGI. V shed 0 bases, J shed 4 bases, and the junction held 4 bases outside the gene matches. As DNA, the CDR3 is TGTGCCAGCAGTTACTCGACAGGGGTAATCACCGGGGAGCTGTTTTTT. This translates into CASSYSTGVITGELFF.

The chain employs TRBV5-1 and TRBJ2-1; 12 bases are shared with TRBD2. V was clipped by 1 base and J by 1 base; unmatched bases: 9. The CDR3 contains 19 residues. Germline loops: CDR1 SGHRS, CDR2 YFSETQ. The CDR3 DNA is TGCGCCAGCAGCTTGCGACTAGCGGGAGTCGGCGGTTCCTACAATGAGCAGTTCTTC. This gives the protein CASSLRLAGVGGSYNEQFF.

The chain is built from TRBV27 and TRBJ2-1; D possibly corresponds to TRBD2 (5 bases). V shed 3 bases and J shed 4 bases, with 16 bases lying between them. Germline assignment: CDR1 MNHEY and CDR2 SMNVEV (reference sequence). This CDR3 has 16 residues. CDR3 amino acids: CASSLSSGETYNEQFF. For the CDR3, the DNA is TGTGCCAGCAGTTTGTCATCCGGGGAGACTTACAATGAGCAGTTCTTC.

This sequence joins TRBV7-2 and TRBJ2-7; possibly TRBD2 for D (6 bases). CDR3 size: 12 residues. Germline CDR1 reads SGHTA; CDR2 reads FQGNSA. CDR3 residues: CASGGVSYEQYF. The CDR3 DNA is TGTGCAAGCGGCGGGGTATCCTACGAGCAGTACTTC.

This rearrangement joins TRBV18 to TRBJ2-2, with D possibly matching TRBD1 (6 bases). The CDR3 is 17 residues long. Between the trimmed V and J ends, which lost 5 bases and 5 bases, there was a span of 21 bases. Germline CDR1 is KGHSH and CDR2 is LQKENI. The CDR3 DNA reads TGTGCCAGCTCATCGAAACAGGGCCACCAAAGGACCGGGGAGCTGTTTTTT. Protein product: CASSSKQGHQRTGELFF.

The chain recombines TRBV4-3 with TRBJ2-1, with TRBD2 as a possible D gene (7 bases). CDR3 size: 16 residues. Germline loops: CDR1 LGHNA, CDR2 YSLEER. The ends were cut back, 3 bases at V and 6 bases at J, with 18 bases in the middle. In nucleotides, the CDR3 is TGCGCCAGCAGCCAGGGGGGGCGGGAGAGGGGCAATGAGCAGTTCTTC. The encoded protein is CASSQGGRERGNEQFF.

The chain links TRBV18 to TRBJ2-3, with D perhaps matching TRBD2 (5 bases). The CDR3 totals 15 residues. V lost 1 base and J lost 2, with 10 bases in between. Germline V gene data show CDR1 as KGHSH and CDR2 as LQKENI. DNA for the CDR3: TGTGCCAGCTCACCACTTTCCCGGGACACAGATACGCAGTATTTT. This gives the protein CASSPLSRDTDTQYF.

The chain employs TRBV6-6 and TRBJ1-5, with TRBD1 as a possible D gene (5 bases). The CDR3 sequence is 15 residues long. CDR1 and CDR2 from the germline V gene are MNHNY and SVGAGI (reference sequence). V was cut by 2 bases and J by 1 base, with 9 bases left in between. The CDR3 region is CASSYGRVSNQPQHF. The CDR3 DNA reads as TGTGCCAGCAGTTACGGCAGGGTGAGCAATCAGCCCCAGCATTTT.

The CDR3 region is CASSPPGTSIREQFF. The DNA for the CDR3 is TGTGCCAGCAGCCCGCCGGGGACTAGCATTCGTGAGCAGTTCTTC. This sequence joins TRBV7-8 and TRBJ2-1; TRBD2 aligns across 9 bases. After removal of 5 bases from V and 9 bases from J, the junction contained 11 bases not matched to a gene. Looked up from germline, CDR1 is SGHVS and CDR2 is FQNEAQ. CDR3 length: 15 residues.

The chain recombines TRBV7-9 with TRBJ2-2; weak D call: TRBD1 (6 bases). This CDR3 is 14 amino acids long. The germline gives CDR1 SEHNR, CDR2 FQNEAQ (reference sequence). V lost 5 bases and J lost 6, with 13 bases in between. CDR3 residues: CASSLLGASGELFF. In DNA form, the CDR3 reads TGTGCCAGCAGCCTCCTGGGGGCCTCCGGGGAGCTGTTTTTT.

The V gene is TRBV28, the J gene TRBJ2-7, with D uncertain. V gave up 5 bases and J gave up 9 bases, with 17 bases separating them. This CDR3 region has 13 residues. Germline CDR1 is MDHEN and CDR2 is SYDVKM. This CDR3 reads CASSPPTPPGQYF. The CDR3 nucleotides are TGTGCCAGCAGTCCACCGACGCCACCGGGGCAGTACTTC.

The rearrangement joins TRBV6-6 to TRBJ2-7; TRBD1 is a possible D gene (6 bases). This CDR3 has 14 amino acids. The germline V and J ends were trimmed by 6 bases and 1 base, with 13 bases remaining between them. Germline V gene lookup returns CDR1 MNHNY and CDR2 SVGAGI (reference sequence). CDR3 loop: CASSVQTGSYEQYF. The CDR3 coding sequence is TGTGCCAGCAGCGTACAGACAGGATCCTACGAGCAGTACTTC.

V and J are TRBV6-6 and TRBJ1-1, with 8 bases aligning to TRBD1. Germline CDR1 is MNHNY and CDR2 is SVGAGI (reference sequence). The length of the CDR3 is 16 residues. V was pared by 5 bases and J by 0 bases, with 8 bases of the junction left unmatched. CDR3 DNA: TGTGCCAGCAGTACCTGGACAGGGACCATGAACACTGAAGCTTTCTTT. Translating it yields CASSTWTGTMNTEAFF.

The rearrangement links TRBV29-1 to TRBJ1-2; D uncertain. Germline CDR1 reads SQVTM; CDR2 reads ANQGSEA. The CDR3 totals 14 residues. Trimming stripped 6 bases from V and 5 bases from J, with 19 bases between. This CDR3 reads CSVEGEVAGYGYTF. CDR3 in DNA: TGCAGCGTGGAGGGTGAGGTCGCCGGGTATGGCTACACCTTC.

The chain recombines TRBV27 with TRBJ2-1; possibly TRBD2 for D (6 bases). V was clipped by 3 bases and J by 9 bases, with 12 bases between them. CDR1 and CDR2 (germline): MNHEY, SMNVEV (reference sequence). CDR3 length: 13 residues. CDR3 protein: CASSFLTSSEQFF. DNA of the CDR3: TGTGCCAGCAGTTTCCTGACTAGTTCTGAGCAGTTCTTC.

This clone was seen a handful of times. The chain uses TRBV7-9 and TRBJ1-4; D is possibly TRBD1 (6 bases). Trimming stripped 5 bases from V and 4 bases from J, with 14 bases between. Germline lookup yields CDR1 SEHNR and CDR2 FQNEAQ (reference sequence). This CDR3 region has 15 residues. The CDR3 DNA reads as TGTGCCAGCAGCCCGCAGGGGCGGCGTAATGAAAAACTGTTTTTT. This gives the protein CASSPQGRRNEKLFF.

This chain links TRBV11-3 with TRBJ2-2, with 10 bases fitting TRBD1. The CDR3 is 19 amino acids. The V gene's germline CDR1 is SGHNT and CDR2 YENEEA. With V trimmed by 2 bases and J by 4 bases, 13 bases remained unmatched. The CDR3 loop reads CASSLRRTRQGASTGELFF. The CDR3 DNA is TGTGCCAGCAGCTTACGGCGGACGAGACAGGGGGCAAGCACCGGGGAGCTGTTTTTT.

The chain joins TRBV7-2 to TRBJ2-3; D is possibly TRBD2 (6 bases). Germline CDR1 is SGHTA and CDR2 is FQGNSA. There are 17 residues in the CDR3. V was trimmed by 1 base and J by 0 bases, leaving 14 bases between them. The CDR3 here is CASSLVRSGLSTDTQYF. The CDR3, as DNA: TGTGCCAGCAGCTTAGTTCGCTCGGGACTCAGCACAGATACGCAGTATTTT.

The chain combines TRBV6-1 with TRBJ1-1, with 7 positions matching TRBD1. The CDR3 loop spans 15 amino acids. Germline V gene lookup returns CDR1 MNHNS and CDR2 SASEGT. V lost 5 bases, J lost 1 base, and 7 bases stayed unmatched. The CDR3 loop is CASSSQTGTNTEAFF. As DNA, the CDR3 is TGTGCCAGCAGTTCGCAGACAGGGACGAACACTGAAGCTTTCTTT.

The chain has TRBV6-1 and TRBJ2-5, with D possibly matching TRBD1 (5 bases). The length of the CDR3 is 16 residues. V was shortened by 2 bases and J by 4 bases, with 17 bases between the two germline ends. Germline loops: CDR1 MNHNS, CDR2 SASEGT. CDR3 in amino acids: CASSEIRDLGRETQYF. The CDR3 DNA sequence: TGTGCCAGCAGTGAAATAAGGGATCTGGGGCGAGAGACCCAGTACTTC.

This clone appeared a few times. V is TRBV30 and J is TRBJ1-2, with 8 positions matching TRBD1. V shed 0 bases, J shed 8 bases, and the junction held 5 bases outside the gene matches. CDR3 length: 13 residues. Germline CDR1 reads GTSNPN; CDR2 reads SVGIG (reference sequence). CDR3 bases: TGTGCCTGGAGTGTATTGGCAGGGGGCGGCTACACCTTC. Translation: CAWSVLAGGGYTF.

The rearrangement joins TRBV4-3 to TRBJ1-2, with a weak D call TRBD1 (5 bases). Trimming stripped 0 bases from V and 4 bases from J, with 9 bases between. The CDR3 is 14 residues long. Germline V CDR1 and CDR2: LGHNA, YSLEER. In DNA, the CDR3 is TGCGCCAGCAGCCAAGAGGTCAGGGTCTATGGCTACACCTTC. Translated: CASSQEVRVYGYTF.

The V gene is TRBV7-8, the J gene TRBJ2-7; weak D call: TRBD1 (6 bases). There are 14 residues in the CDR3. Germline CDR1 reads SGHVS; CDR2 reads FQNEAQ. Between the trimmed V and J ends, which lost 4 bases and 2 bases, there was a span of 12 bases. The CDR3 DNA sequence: TGTGCCAGCAGCTCAACCGGACAGACCTACGAGCAGTACTTC. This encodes CASSSTGQTYEQYF. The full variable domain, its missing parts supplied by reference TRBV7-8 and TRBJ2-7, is GAGVSQSPRYKVAKRGQDVALRCDPISGHVSLFWYQQALGQGPEFLTYFQNEAQLDKSGLPSDRFFAERPEGSVSTLKIQRTQQEDSAVYLCASSSTGQTYEQYFGPGTRLTVT.

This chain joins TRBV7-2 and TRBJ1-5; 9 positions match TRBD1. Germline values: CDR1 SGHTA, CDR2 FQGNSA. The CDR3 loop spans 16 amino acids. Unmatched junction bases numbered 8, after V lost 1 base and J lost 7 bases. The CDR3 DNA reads TGTGCCAGCAGCTTAGTATCCGGGACAGGGAACCAGCCCCAGCATTTT. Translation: CASSLVSGTGNQPQHF.

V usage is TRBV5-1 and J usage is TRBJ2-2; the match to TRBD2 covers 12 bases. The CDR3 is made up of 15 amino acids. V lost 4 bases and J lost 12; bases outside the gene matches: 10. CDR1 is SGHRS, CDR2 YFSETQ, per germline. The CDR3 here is CASSPPSSGGAKLFF. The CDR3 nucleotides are TGCGCCAGCAGCCCGCCCTCTAGCGGGGGGGCTAAGCTGTTTTTT. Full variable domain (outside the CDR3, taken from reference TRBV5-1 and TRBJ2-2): KAGVTQTPRYLIKTRGQQVTLSCSPISGHRSVSWYQQTPGQGLQFLFEYFSETQRNKGNFPGRFSGRQFSNSRSEMNVSTLELGDSALYLCASSPPSSGGAKLFFGEGSRLTVL.

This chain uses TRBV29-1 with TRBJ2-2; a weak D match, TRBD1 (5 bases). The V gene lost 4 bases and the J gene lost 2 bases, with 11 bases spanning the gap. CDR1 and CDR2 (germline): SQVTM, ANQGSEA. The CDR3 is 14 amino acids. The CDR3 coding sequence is TGCAGCGTTGCGGACAACTTTAACACCGGGGAGCTGTTTTTT. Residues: CSVADNFNTGELFF.

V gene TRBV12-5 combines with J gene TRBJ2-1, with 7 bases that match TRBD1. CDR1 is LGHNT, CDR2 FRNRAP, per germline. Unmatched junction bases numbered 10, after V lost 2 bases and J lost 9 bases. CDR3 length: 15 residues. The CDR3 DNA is TGTGCTAGTGGTTTGTCCACAGGGGTGTGGCCTGAGCAGTTCTTC. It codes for CASGLSTGVWPEQFF.

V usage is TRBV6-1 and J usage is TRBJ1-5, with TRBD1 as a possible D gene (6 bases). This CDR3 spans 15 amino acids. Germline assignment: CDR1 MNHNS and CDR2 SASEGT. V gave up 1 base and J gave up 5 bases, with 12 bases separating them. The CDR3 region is CASSEVGAAYQPQHF. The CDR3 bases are TGTGCCAGCAGTGAAGTGGGGGCAGCCTATCAGCCCCAGCATTTT.

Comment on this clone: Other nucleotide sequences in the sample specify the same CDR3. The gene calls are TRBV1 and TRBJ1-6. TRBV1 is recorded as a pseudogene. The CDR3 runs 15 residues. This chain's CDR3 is CTSSLHSSYNSPLHF. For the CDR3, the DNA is TGCACCAGCAGCCTCCATAGCTCCTATAATTCCCCCCTCCACTTT.